The clone carrying this T cell receptor beta chain was observed at least ten times. Per the germline V gene, CDR1 is SGHRS and CDR2 is YFSETQ. This CDR3 spans 15 amino acids. With 4 bases removed from V and 6 bases from J, the gap between germline ends came to 16 bases. Regions amplified from RNA transcripts were the TCR beta CDR3 regions. First-round RT-PCR of the TCR CDR3 relied on the HTBI primer set. TCRdb reprocessed the multiplex PCR reads via MiXCR and lists one record per CDR3 protein. This table holds 250,000 or so distinct CDR3 sequences, about a sixth found once. The data originate from a study of T cells in Graves' hyperthyroidism and ophthalmopathy.

The clonotype was recovered from a woman aged 18-29 years with Graves' ophthalmopathy. The chain uses TRBV5-1 and TRBJ2-2; D not certain. Sequencing was done on a sample of blood. The CDR3 sequence: CASSLQFGRAGELFF. CDR3 bases: TGCGCCAGCAGCCTCCAGTTCGGTAGGGCCGGGGAGCTGTTTTTT.